The clone carrying this T cell receptor beta chain was counted once. There are 15 residues in the CDR3. The V end lost 4 bases, the J end lost 0 bases, and 12 bases lay between the germline ends. Germline V lookup: CDR1 MGHRA, CDR2 YSYEKL. Original processing notes: Amplification with reference gene primers provided the estimates of nucleated cell counts. The repertoire was sequenced with immunoSEQ multiplex PCR; TCRdb's copy has only in-frame clones and lacks some. The DNA gave D and trimming, while V, J and clone size come from that table. The data show more than 100,000 clones, roughly 79% seen once. This sample was taken from a study of blood T cell repertoires in COVID-19. Study as a whole: The study drew acute and convalescent COVID-19 samples from the United States, Italy and Spain. T cells, B-cell-depleted T cells, or PBMCs provided the cDNA or gDNA that served as material.

The sample consisted of peripheral blood. The TCR originated in a man between 65 and 85 years old with acute or convalescent COVID-19. J is TRBJ1-1 and V is TRBV4-1; perhaps TRBD1 as D (6 bases). CDR3 amino acids: CASSPGQQMNTEAFF. The DNA of the CDR3 is TGCGCCAGCAGCCCGGGACAACAGATGAACACTGAAGCTTTCTTT.